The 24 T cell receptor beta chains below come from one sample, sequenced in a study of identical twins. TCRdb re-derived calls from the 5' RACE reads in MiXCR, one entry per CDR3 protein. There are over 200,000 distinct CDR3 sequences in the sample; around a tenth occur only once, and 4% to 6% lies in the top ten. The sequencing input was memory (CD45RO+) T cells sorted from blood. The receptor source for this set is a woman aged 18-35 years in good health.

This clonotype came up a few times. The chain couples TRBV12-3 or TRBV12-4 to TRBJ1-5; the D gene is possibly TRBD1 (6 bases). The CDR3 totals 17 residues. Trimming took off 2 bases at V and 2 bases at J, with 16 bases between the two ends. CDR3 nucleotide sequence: TGTGCCAGCAGTTTACTTTCTTGGGGGGCTGGCAATCAGCCCCAGCATTTT. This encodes CASSLLSWGAGNQPQHF.

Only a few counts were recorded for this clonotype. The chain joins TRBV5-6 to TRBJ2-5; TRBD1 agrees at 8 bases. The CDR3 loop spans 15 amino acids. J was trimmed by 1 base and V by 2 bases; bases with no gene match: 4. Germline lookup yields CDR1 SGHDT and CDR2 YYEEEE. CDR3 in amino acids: CASSFPGQGQETQYF. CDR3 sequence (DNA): TGTGCCAGCAGCTTCCCTGGACAGGGCCAAGAGACCCAGTACTTC.

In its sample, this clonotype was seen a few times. CDR3 loop: CASSVGVLNTEAFF. The DNA of the CDR3 is TGTGCCAGCAGTGTAGGCGTTCTTAACACTGAAGCTTTCTTT. The chain combines TRBV2 with TRBJ1-1; no clear D gene. Germline lookup yields CDR1 SNHLY and CDR2 FYNNEI. The CDR3 contains 14 residues. V lost 4 bases, J lost 2 bases, and 11 bases lay in between.

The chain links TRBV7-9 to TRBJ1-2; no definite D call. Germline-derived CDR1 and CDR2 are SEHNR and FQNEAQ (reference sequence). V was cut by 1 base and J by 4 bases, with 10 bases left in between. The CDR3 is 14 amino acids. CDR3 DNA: TGTGCCAGCAGCTTAGGGCCGTGGAGCTATGGCTACACCTTC. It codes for CASSLGPWSYGYTF.

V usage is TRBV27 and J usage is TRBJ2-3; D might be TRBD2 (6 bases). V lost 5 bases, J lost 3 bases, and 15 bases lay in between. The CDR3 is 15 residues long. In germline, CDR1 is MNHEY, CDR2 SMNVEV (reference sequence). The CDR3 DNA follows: TGTGCCAGCAGTCCAAGGGTCGGGACTACAGATACGCAGTATTTT. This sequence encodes CASSPRVGTTDTQYF.

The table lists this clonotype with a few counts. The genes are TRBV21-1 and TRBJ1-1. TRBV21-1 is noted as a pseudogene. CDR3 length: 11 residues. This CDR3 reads CASSFCYDAFF. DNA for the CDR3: TGTGCCAGCAGCTTTTGTTATGACGCTTTCTTT.

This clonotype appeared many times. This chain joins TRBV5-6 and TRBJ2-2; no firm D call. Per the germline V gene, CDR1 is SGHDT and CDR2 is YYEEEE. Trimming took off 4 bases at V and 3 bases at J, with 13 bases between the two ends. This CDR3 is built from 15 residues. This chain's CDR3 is CASSRVATYTGELFF. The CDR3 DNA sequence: TGTGCCAGCAGCAGGGTGGCGACGTACACCGGGGAGCTGTTTTTT.

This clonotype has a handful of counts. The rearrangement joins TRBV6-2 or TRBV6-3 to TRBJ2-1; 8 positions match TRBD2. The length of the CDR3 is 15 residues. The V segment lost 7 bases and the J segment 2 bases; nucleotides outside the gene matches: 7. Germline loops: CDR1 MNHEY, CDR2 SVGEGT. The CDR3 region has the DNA TGTGCCAGCACTCATCGCGGGAGGCCCTACAATGAGCAGTTCTTC. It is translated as CASTHRGRPYNEQFF.

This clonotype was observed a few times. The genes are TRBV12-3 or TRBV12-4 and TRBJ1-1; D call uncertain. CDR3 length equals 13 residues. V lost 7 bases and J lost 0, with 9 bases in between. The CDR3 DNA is TGTGCCAGCACCCCGAGCATGAACACTGAAGCTTTCTTT. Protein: CASTPSMNTEAFF.

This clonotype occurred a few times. The chain's CDR3 is CASSQDSNAYEQYF. The CDR3 DNA reads as TGCGCCAGCAGCCAAGATTCTAACGCCTACGAGCAGTACTTC. The V gene is TRBV4-3, the J gene TRBJ2-7; D unclear. The V end was cut by 0 bases, the J end by 2 bases, with 8 bases between. The CDR3 consists of 14 residues. Germline assignment: CDR1 LGHNA and CDR2 YSLEER.

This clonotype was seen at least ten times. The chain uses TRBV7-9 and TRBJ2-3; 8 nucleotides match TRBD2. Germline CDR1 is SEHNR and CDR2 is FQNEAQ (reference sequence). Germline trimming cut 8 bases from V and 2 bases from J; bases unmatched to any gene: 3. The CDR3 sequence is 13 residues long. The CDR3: CASGTRTTDTQYF. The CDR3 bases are TGTGCCAGCGGGACTAGAACCACAGATACGCAGTATTTT. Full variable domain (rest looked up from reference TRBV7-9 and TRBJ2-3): DTGVSQNPRHKITKRGQNVTFRCDPISEHNRLYWYRQTLGQGPEFLTYFQNEAQLEKSRLLSDRFSAERPKGSFSTLEIQRTEQGDSAMYLCASGTRTTDTQYFGPGTRLTVL.

The CDR3 loop is CASSLKTGLNNSPLHF. DNA for the CDR3: TGTGCCAGCAGCCTCAAGACAGGCCTTAATAATTCACCCCTCCACTTT. The chain links TRBV14 to TRBJ1-6, with a possible D match to TRBD1 (6 bases). The CDR3 spans 16 residues. Germline lookup yields CDR1 SGHDN and CDR2 FVKESK. The ends were cut back, 4 bases at V and 5 bases at J, with 15 bases in the middle.

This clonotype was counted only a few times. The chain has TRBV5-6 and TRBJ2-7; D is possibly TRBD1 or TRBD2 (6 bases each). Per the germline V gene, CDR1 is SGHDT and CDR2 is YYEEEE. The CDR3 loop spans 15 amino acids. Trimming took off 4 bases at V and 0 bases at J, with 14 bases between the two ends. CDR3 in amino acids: CASSRRGGLSYEQYF. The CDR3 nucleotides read TGTGCCAGCAGCCGGAGAGGGGGACTCTCCTACGAGCAGTACTTC.

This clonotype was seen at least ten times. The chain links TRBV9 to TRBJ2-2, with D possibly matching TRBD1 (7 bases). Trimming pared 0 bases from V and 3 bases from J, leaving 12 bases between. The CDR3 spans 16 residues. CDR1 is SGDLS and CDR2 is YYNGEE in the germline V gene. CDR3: CASSVGRGDHTGELFF. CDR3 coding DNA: TGTGCCAGCAGCGTAGGCAGGGGGGATCACACCGGGGAGCTGTTTTTT. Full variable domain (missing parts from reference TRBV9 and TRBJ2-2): DSGVTQTPKHLITATGQRVTLRCSPRSGDLSVYWYQQSLDQGLQFLIQYYNGEERAKGNILERFSAQQFPDLHSELNLSSLELGDSALYFCASSVGRGDHTGELFFGEGSRLTVL.

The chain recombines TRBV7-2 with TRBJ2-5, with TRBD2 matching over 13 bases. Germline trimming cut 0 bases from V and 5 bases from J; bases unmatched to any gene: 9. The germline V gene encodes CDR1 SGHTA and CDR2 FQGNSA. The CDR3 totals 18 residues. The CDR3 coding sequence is TGTGCCAGCAGCTTAGCCATACTAGCGGGAGGGCCGGGGGAGACCCAGTACTTC. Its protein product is CASSLAILAGGPGETQYF.

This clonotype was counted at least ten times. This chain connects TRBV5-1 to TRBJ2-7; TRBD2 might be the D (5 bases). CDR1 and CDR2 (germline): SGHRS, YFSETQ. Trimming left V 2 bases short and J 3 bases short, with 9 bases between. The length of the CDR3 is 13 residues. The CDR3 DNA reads TGCGCCAGCAGCTTTACTAGTAGCTACGAGCAGTACTTC. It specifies CASSFTSSYEQYF. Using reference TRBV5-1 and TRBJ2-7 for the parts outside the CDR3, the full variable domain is KAGVTQTPRYLIKTRGQQVTLSCSPISGHRSVSWYQQTPGQGLQFLFEYFSETQRNKGNFPGRFSGRQFSNSRSEMNVSTLELGDSALYLCASSFTSSYEQYFGPGTRLTVT.

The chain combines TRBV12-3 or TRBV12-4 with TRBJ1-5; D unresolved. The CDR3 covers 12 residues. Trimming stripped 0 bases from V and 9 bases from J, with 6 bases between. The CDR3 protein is CASSLAGLPQHF. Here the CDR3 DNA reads TGTGCCAGCAGTTTAGCAGGGCTGCCCCAGCATTTT.

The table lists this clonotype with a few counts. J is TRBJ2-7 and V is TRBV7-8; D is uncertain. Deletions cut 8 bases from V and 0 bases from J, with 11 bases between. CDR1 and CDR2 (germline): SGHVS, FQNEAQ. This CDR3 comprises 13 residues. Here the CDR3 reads CASVSRVSYEQYF. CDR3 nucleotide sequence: TGTGCCAGCGTCTCTCGCGTCTCCTACGAGCAGTACTTC.

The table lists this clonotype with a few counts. This chain's CDR3 is CASSSDPYTGELFF. CDR3 coding DNA: TGCGCCAGCAGCTCCGACCCATACACCGGGGAGCTGTTTTTT. V gene TRBV5-1 combines with J gene TRBJ2-2; D unclear. The V end lost 3 bases, the J end lost 3 bases, and 9 bases lay between the germline ends. In germline, CDR1 is SGHRS, CDR2 YFSETQ. The CDR3 consists of 14 residues. Full variable domain (remainder filled in from reference TRBV5-1 and TRBJ2-2): KAGVTQTPRYLIKTRGQQVTLSCSPISGHRSVSWYQQTPGQGLQFLFEYFSETQRNKGNFPGRFSGRQFSNSRSEMNVSTLELGDSALYLCASSSDPYTGELFFGEGSRLTVL.

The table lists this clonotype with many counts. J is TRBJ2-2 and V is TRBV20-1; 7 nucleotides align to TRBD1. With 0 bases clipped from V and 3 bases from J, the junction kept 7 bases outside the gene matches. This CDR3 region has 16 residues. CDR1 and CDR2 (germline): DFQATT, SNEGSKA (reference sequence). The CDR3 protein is CSARDSDRDHTGELFF. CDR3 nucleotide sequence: TGCAGTGCTAGAGATTCCGACAGGGATCACACCGGGGAGCTGTTTTTT.

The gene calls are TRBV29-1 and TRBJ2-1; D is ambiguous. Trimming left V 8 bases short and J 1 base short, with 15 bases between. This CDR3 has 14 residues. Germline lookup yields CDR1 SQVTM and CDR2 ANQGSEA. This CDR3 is CSYLQGRSYNEQFF. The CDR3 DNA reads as TGCAGCTATTTACAAGGTCGGTCCTACAATGAGCAGTTCTTC.

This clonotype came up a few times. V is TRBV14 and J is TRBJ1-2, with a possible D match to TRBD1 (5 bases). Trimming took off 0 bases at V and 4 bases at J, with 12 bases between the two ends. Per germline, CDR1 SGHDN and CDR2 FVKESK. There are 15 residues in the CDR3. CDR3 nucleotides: TGTGCCAGCAGCCAAGATCTCGCGACAGCCTATGGCTACACCTTC. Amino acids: CASSQDLATAYGYTF.

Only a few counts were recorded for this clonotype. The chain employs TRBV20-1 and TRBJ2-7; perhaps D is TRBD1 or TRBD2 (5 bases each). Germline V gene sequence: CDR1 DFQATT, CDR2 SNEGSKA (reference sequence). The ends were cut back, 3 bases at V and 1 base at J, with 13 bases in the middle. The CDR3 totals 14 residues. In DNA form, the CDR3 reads TGCAGTGCTAGGTGGGATGGGGGTTCCTACGAGCAGTACTTC. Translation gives CSARWDGGSYEQYF.

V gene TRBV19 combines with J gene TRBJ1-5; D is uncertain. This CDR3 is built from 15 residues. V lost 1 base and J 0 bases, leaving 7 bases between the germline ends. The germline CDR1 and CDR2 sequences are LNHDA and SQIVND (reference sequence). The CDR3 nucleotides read TGTGCCAGTAGTATAGGCAGGAATAGCAATCAGCCCCAGCATTTT. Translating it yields CASSIGRNSNQPQHF.